Listed below are T cell receptor beta chains from one sample, sequenced in a study of graft-versus-host responses after intestinal transplantation. Profiling relied on immunoSEQ multiplex PCR, and the TCRdb table lists in-frame clones only, not all of them. This table holds 90,000 to 120,000 clones, about nine tenths found once. Antigens of these TCRs are unknown. Sequencing was performed on unstimulated CD4+ T cells sorted from spleen or lymph node cells, taken before transplant. All receptors derive from a human donor who was the organ donor for an intestinal transplant. The CDR3 runs from the conserved cysteine through the conserved F or W. The D gene is left open where the match is weak. The listing skips clone size in some rows; elsewhere it reads once, few, many or a size class.

>TRBD2|17|TRBJ2-7|TRBV7-9|-
TGTGCCAGCAGCTCGGGAACTAGCGGGAGGGCTCGGTACGAGCAGTACTTC
CASSSGTSGRARYEQYF
>TRBD1|16|TRBJ1-2|TRBV18|-
TGTGCCAGCTCACCTACCCGACAGGGGTCCAACTATGGCTACACCTTC
CASSPTRQGSNYGYTF
>-|15|TRBJ1-1|TRBV18|-
TGTGCCAGCTCACGAGGGGGGGGTGGAAACACTGAAGCTTTCTTT
CASSRGGGGNTEAFF
>TRBD1|14|TRBJ2-1|TRBV5-1|-
TGCGCCAGCAGCCCGCGGACAGGCCCGAATGAGCAGTTCTTC
CASSPRTGPNEQFF
>TRBD2|16|TRBJ2-3|TRBV9|-
TGTGCCAGCAGCCCCCGCGCACTAGCGGGCACAGATACGCAGTATTTT
CASSPRALAGTDTQYF
>-|15|TRBJ1-1|TRBV6-1|-
TGTGCCAGCGGGAACCCGGGGTATCCGAACACTGAAGCTTTCTTT
CASGNPGYPNTEAFF
>TRBD1|17|TRBJ1-4|TRBV12-5|-
TGTGCTAGTAGCCCGGGGACAGGGGCTAAGGCTAATGAAAAACTGTTTTTT
CASSPGTGAKANEKLFF
>-|15|TRBJ2-4|TRBV6-5|-
TGTGCCAGCAGTTACTCATACGACGGCCAAAACATTCAGTACTTC
CASSYSYDGQNIQYF
>-|10|TRBJ2-7|TRBV6-1|few
TGTGCCAGCCGACAGTACGAGCAGTACTTC
CASRQYEQYF
>-|15|TRBJ1-1|TRBV28|-
TGTGCCAGCAGTTCAGCAGGGGTGATGAACACTGAAGCTTTCTTT
CASSSAGVMNTEAFF
>-|13|TRBJ2-7|TRBV6-5|-
TGTGCCAGCAGTTACGCAGGGAAGAGCGAGCAGTACTTC
CASSYAGKSEQYF
>-|15|TRBJ1-5|TRBV19|-
TGTGCCAGTAGTATAATGGGGGGAAACAATCAGCCCCAGCATTTT
CASSIMGGNNQPQHF
>TRBD1|13|TRBJ1-2|TRBV6-5|-
TGTGCCAGCACCGCACAGGGGTCCTATGGCTACACCTTC
CASTAQGSYGYTF
>-|15|TRBJ1-5|TRBV6-1|-
TGTGCCAGCAGGGCCCAGGGACTTAGCAATCAGCCCCAGCATTTT
CASRAQGLSNQPQHF
>-|12|TRBJ2-2|TRBV5-1|-
TGCGCCAGCAGCTTGACTACGCGGGAGCTGTTTTTT
CASSLTTRELFF
>TRBD2|15|TRBJ2-7|TRBV5-1|-
TGCGCCAGCAGCTTGGTAAGCGGGGGGTTCTACGAGCAGTACTTC
CASSLVSGGFYEQYF
>-|18|TRBJ1-3|TRBV5-1|once
TGCGCCAGTGCGGCACGAGGGGAAGGTTCGCTCTCTGGAAACACCATATATTTT
CASAARGEGSLSGNTIYF
>-|13|TRBJ1-5|TRBV6-5|few
TGTGCCAGCAGATTCGGACAGAATCAGCCCCAGCATTTT
CASRFGQNQPQHF
>-|13|TRBJ1-3|TRBV11-2|-
TGTGCCAGCAGCTTAGAGCCCGTAGACACCATATATTTT
CASSLEPVDTIYF
>TRBD1|16|TRBJ2-5|TRBV5-1|-
TGCGCCAGCAGCTTGCGGACAGGGGGCAGGGGAGAGACCCAGTACTTC
CASSLRTGGRGETQYF
>TRBD2|17|TRBJ2-4|TRBV4-1|-
TGCGCCAGCAGCCGCGGGGGACTTGACTTAGCCAAAAACATTCAGTACTTC
CASSRGGLDLAKNIQYF
>TRBD1|15|TRBJ1-5|TRBV6-1|-
TGTGCCAGCAGTGACAGGGGGCATAGCAATCAGCCCCAGCATTTT
CASSDRGHSNQPQHF
>-|14|TRBJ2-2|TRBV18|-
TGTGCCAGCTCACCCTCACAGAACACCGGGGAGCTGTTTTTT
CASSPSQNTGELFF
>TRBD1|14|TRBJ1-6|TRBV27|few
TGTGCCAGCAGCCTGACAGGGTTGAAATCACCCCTCCACTTT
CASSLTGLKSPLHF
>-|14|TRBJ1-2|TRBV7-7|-
TGTGCCAGCAGGGAAGGGGGGGTCTATTATGGCTACACCTTC
CASREGGVYYGYTF
>-|16|TRBJ2-2|TRBV7-2|few
TGTGCCAGCAGCTTAGGTTACCTAGGGGGGACCGGGGAGCTGTTTTTT
CASSLGYLGGTGELFF
>-|15|TRBJ2-5|TRBV7-9|-
TGTGCCAGCAGCTCCCCTACCGCGGGGACGGAGACCCAGTACTTC
CASSSPTAGTETQYF
>TRBD2|14|TRBJ2-3|TRBV30|once
TGTGCCTGGACCCGGACTAGCGGGAGAGATACGCAGTATTTT
CAWTRTSGRDTQYF
>TRBD1|14|TRBJ2-7|TRBV5-1|-
TGCGCCAGCAGCCGGGGACAGGGGGTGTTCGAGCAGTACTTC
CASSRGQGVFEQYF
>-|15|TRBJ1-1|TRBV19|-
TGTGCCAGTAAGGGAGAGCGGGAGGGGAACACTGAAGCTTTCTTT
CASKGEREGNTEAFF
>-|15|TRBJ2-3|TRBV4-1|-
TGCGCCAGCAGCCAAGATCCCACTGACCCCGATACGCAGTATTTT
CASSQDPTDPDTQYF
>TRBD2|15|TRBJ2-1|TRBV12-5|-
TGTGCTAGTGGTTTGGGACTAGCAGGAATCGATGAGCAGTTCTTC
CASGLGLAGIDEQFF
>TRBD1|15|TRBJ2-7|TRBV11-2|-
TGTGCCAGCAGCCCCTGGCGGGACAGGGTCTACGAGCAGTACTTC
CASSPWRDRVYEQYF
>TRBD2|16|TRBJ2-3|TRBV10-3|-
TGTGCCATCAGTGACCGTGGGACTAGCGGGGGAGATACGCAGTATTTT
CAISDRGTSGGDTQYF
>TRBD2|15|TRBJ2-3|TRBV7-3|-
TGTGCCAGCAGCTTAACTAGCGGGAGCACAGATACGCAGTATTTT
CASSLTSGSTDTQYF
>-|15|TRBJ1-3|TRBV15|-
TGTGCCACCAGCAGAGCGTCAAGCTCTGGAAACACCATATATTTT
CATSRASSSGNTIYF
>-|13|TRBJ2-1|TRBV11-2|-
TGTGCCAGCAGCACCCACGGGGGGCTGTTTGGGTTCTTC
CASSTHGGLFGFF
>TRBD1|15|TRBJ2-5|TRBV6-6|-
TGTGCCAGCAGTTACACCGACAGGGCCCGAGAGACCCAGTACTTC
CASSYTDRARETQYF
>TRBD1|15|TRBJ1-5|TRBV19|once
TGTGCCTCCGAGGACAGGGGAGGTGCCAATCAGCCCCAGCATTTT
CASEDRGGANQPQHF
>TRBD2|15|TRBJ2-5|TRBV6-5|-
TGTGCCAGCAGCCGGACTAGCGGCGGAGTGAGGACCCAGTACTTC
CASSRTSGGVRTQYF
>-|11|TRBJ1-6|TRBV12-1|once
TGTGCCAGCACCGTGAGGGCACCCCTCCACTTT
CASTVRAPLHF
>TRBD2|16|TRBJ2-3|TRBV5-4|-
TGTGCCAGCAGCTTAGGGAGCGGGAGGCAGTGGAATACGCAGTATTTT
CASSLGSGRQWNTQYF
>-|12|TRBJ2-1|TRBV11-2|-
TGTGCCAGCAGCTTTGGGGGCTCGGTGCAGTTCTTC
CASSFGGSVQFF
>-|11|TRBJ1-2|TRBV6-4|-
TGTGCCATCCCCAGGAACTATGGCTACACCTTC
CAIPRNYGYTF
>TRBD2|14|TRBJ2-3|TRBV18|-
TGTGCCAGCTCACCAGCCGCGGGGGGGGATACGCGGTATTTT
CASSPAAGGDTRYF
>-|19|TRBJ2-6|TRBV11-3|-
TGTGCCAGCAGCTTCGGGGTGGGACCCCGCAATTCTGGGGCCAACGTCCTGACTTTC
CASSFGVGPRNSGANVLTF
>TRBD1|13|TRBJ1-2|TRBV10-3|-
TGTGCCATCAGTGGTCCGGGACAGTATGGCTACACCTTC
CAISGPGQYGYTF
>-|16|TRBJ2-7|TRBV5-6|once
TGTGCCAGCAGCTTGTATTCACCTACCAGCTCCTACGAGCAGTACTTC
CASSLYSPTSSYEQYF
>-|13|TRBJ2-5|TRBV7-2|once
TGTGCCAGCAGCTTCGGGCGACAAGAGACCCAGTACTTC
CASSFGRQETQYF
>TRBD1|13|TRBJ1-2|TRBV6-5|-
TGTGCCAGCAGGGACAGGTACAACTATGGCTACACCTTC
CASRDRYNYGYTF
>-|12|TRBJ2-7|TRBV19|few
TGTGCCAGTAGCGGACGCGCCTACGAGCAGTACTTC
CASSGRAYEQYF
>TRBD1|14|TRBJ1-2|TRBV6-5|-
TGTGCCAGCAGTTATCGGGACAGGCGGGGCGGCTACACCTTC
CASSYRDRRGGYTF
>-|16|TRBJ1-4|TRBV30|-
TGTGCCAGTCAATCAGGGAATTGGGCAACTAATGAAAAACTGTTTTTT
CASQSGNWATNEKLFF
>TRBD2|17|TRBJ2-3|TRBV27|-
TGTGCCAGCAGTCCAACCCGACTAGCGGGAGGGGGTGATACGCAGTATTTT
CASSPTRLAGGGDTQYF